The next 24 T cell receptor beta chains were all read from a single sample in a study of T cells in Graves' hyperthyroidism and ophthalmopathy. The CDR3 regions of TCR beta were amplified from RNA transcripts. HTBI primers were employed in a first-round RT-PCR of the TCR CDR3. TCRdb used MiXCR to reprocess the multiplex PCR reads, holding one entry per CDR3 protein. The sample gives under 300,000 distinct CDR3 sequences, 14% to 15% of which show up once; 13% is in the top ten. Sequenced material: blood. The receptor set was obtained from a woman aged 40 to 50 with Graves' hyperthyroidism that later progressed to Graves' ophthalmopathy.

This clonotype was counted only a few times. At one end, the junction sequence differs from germline, possibly due to a read error. The gene calls are TRBV6-1 and TRBJ1-4; 7 positions match TRBD1. The CDR3 contains 15 residues. Germline CDR1 is MNHNS and CDR2 is SASEGT. CDR3 coding DNA: TGTGCCAGCAGCCAGGACAGGACAACTAGTGAAAAACTGTTTTTT. Its protein product is CASSQDRTTSEKLFF.

This clonotype was recorded many times. This chain links TRBV18 with TRBJ2-5; 7 bases agree with TRBD1. V dropped 1 base and J dropped 5; count of bases not matched to a gene: 13. Per the germline V gene, CDR1 is KGHSH and CDR2 is LQKENI. This CDR3 is 17 amino acids long. CDR3 amino acids: CASSPRSPTGVWETQYF. The CDR3 DNA is TGTGCCAGCTCACCACGGTCTCCTACAGGGGTGTGGGAGACCCAGTACTTC.

Regarding this clonotype: The CDR3 does not end in the conserved phenylalanine or tryptophan, so this is likely a read error. This chain joins TRBV5-1 and TRBJ2-3, with 9 bases matching TRBD2. The CDR3 length is 17 residues. Germline CDR1 and CDR2: SGHRS and YFSETQ. V was pared by 2 bases and J by 1 base, with 8 bases of the junction left unmatched. DNA of the CDR3: TGCGCCAGCAGCTTTGGGCTAGCGGGGAGGTGCACAGATACGCAGTATCTT. Amino acid sequence: CASSFGLAGRCTDTQYL.

The chain joins TRBV27 to TRBJ1-1; perhaps TRBD1 as D (5 bases). The CDR3 is 14 residues long. The germline V gene encodes CDR1 MNHEY and CDR2 SMNVEV (reference sequence). V was shortened by 7 bases and J by 0 bases, with 12 bases between the two germline ends. The CDR3 spells CASTRAGMNTEAFF. The CDR3 DNA sequence: TGTGCCAGCACTAGGGCAGGGATGAACACTGAAGCTTTCTTT.

This clonotype has only a few counts. V and J are TRBV6-1 and TRBJ2-1; TRBD2 aligns across 10 bases. Trimming removed 7 bases from V and 10 bases from J; junction bases left unmatched: 19. This CDR3 has 17 residues. Germline values: CDR1 MNHNS, CDR2 SASEGT. The CDR3 sequence: CASTPEGWQREGWEQFF. The DNA of the CDR3 is TGTGCCAGCACACCCGAAGGGTGGCAGCGGGAGGGCTGGGAGCAGTTCTTC.

This clonotype was seen only a few times. V gene TRBV5-8 combines with J gene TRBJ2-7; D not resolved. V was pared by 5 bases and J by 3 bases, with 9 bases between. Germline CDR1 and CDR2: SGHTS and YDEGEE. The CDR3 is made up of 12 amino acids. The chain's CDR3 is CASRGNLYEQYF. CDR3 bases: TGTGCCAGCAGAGGTAATCTCTACGAGCAGTACTTC.

The V and J genes are TRBV7-9 and TRBJ2-7; the D is unclear. CDR1 SEHNR and CDR2 FQNEAQ come from the germline V gene (reference sequence). The CDR3 totals 12 residues. V was cut by 1 base and J by 7 bases, with 8 bases left in between. The DNA for the CDR3 is TGTGCCAGCAGCTTAGTGCGTGAGGAGCAGTACTTC. Translated: CASSLVREEQYF.

This clonotype has at least ten counts. The genes are TRBV2 and TRBJ1-4, with D hard to call. With 0 bases removed from V and 11 bases from J, the gap between germline ends came to 13 bases. The CDR3 is 14 residues long. Germline assignment: CDR1 SNHLY and CDR2 FYNNEI. The CDR3 nucleotides read TGTGCCAGCAGTGAAGCAGCAGTATCGGGGAAACTGTTTTTT. Protein sequence: CASSEAAVSGKLFF.

This clonotype was observed at least ten times. The chain joins TRBV7-9 to TRBJ2-1; D gene ambiguous. The CDR3 is made up of 15 amino acids. Germline CDR1 reads SEHNR; CDR2 reads FQNEAQ (reference sequence). V lost 1 base and J lost 1, with 8 bases in between. CDR3 DNA: TGTGCCAGCAGCTTAGTGCAGGTATCCTACAATGAGCAGTTCTTC. Translating gives CASSLVQVSYNEQFF.

There are many counts of this clonotype. J is TRBJ1-1 and V is TRBV7-9; D unclear. Germline-derived CDR1 and CDR2 are SEHNR and FQNEAQ (reference sequence). There are 15 residues in the CDR3. V dropped 2 bases and J dropped 11 bases, with 21 bases sitting between them. The CDR3 region has the DNA TGTGCCAGCAGCTTAAAACAACCGGGAGCTCGGGAGGCTTTCTTT. Residues: CASSLKQPGAREAFF.

About this clonotype itself: The DNA is omitted, as the CDR3 cannot be located on it reliably, and the CDR3 follows TCRdb's listing. The rearrangement uses TRBV28 and TRBJ1-6; TRBD1, the table's D call, lacks a check against the DNA. The CDR3 numbers 23 amino acids, ends counted. Per the germline V gene, CDR1 is MDHEN and CDR2 is SYDVKM. CDR3 sequence: CASSPTAFYLCASMRDRVSPLHF.

This clonotype was recorded at least ten times. The chain joins TRBV19 to TRBJ2-1; D might be TRBD2 (6 bases). The CDR3 is 13 amino acids. The V and J ends lost 9 bases and 10 bases respectively, with 19 bases between them. Germline values: CDR1 LNHDA, CDR2 SQIVND (reference sequence). CDR3 nucleotides: TGTGCCAGCTTAGCGGAGGGCCCTGGGGAGCAGTTCTTC. Translating it yields CASLAEGPGEQFF.

In this sample, this clonotype turned up many times. This chain links TRBV18 with TRBJ1-1; 9 bases fit TRBD1. The CDR3 spans 15 residues. Germline V CDR1 and CDR2: KGHSH, LQKENI. The junction had 3 bases not matched to a gene; V was cut back by 4 bases and J by 0 bases. CDR3 loop: CASSQGQGLNTEAFF. The DNA of the CDR3 is TGTGCCAGCTCACAGGGACAGGGTTTGAACACTGAAGCTTTCTTT.

This clonotype was seen a handful of times. The chain combines TRBV4-1 with TRBJ1-3; D unclear. CDR1 is MGHRA, CDR2 YSYEKL, per germline. The CDR3 has 15 amino acids. Trimming removed 4 bases from V and 0 bases from J, with 10 bases in between. CDR3 sequence: CASSRLKVSGNTIYF. DNA of the CDR3: TGCGCCAGCAGCCGATTAAAGGTCTCTGGAAACACCATATATTTT.

V and J are TRBV19 and TRBJ1-2, with D perhaps matching TRBD1 (5 bases). This CDR3 spans 14 amino acids. Trimming left V 3 bases short and J 0 bases short, with 8 bases between. CDR1 and CDR2 (germline): LNHDA, SQIVND (reference sequence). The CDR3 region is CASSMQGANYGYTF. As DNA, the CDR3 is TGTGCCAGTAGTATGCAAGGGGCTAACTATGGCTACACCTTC.

This clonotype showed up many times. The chain uses TRBV3-1 and TRBJ2-1; D not resolved. The V and J ends lost 4 bases and 6 bases respectively, with 19 bases between them. CDR1 is LGHDT and CDR2 is YNNKEL in the germline V gene (reference sequence). The CDR3 sequence is 16 residues long. The DNA of the CDR3 is TGTGCCAGCAGCCCCCGGCGAGGCAGGAGACTCAATGAGCAGTTCTTC. This translates into CASSPRRGRRLNEQFF.

This clonotype was detected many times. This chain uses TRBV6-1 with TRBJ1-2; 8 nucleotides line up with TRBD1. V shed 6 bases, J shed 3 bases, and the junction held 6 bases outside the gene matches. The CDR3 has 14 residues. Germline V gene sequence: CDR1 MNHNS, CDR2 SASEGT. The CDR3 region has the DNA TGTGCCAGCAGGAGCGGACAGGGTGACTATGGCTACACCTTC. Protein product: CASRSGQGDYGYTF.

At least ten counts were recorded for this clonotype. The chain links TRBV29-1 to TRBJ1-1; tentative D call: TRBD1 (6 bases). Trimming removed 7 bases at V and 3 bases at J, with 12 bases between. The CDR3 loop spans 12 amino acids. Germline V gene data show CDR1 as SQVTM and CDR2 as ANQGSEA. The CDR3 protein is CSAGAMDTEAFF. In DNA form, the CDR3 reads TGCAGCGCGGGGGCTATGGACACTGAAGCTTTCTTT.

This clonotype was detected ten times or more. The J gene is TRBJ2-2, the V gene TRBV7-2, with unresolved D. Germline CDR1 is SGHTA and CDR2 is FQGNSA. Between the trimmed V and J ends, which lost 2 bases and 5 bases, there was a span of 3 bases. CDR3 length equals 12 residues. As DNA, the CDR3 is TGTGCCAGCAGCTTAAATACCGGGGAGCTGTTTTTT. Its protein product is CASSLNTGELFF.

The chain carries TRBV9 and TRBJ2-7; D is undetermined. Deletions cut 4 bases from V and 7 bases from J, with 21 bases between. The germline V gene encodes CDR1 SGDLS and CDR2 YYNGEE. This CDR3 region has 15 residues. CDR3 loop: CASSPWGGGLSEQYF. In DNA form, the CDR3 reads TGTGCCAGCAGCCCTTGGGGTGGCGGCCTGAGTGAGCAGTACTTC.

This clonotype came up many times. The chain combines TRBV24-1 with TRBJ2-1; D gene ambiguous. V shed 3 bases and J shed 5 bases, with 13 bases lying between them. This CDR3 comprises 15 residues. Germline-derived CDR1 and CDR2 are KGHDR and SFDVKD. The chain's CDR3 is CATSDVDPTNNEQFF. CDR3 in DNA: TGTGCCACCAGTGATGTGGACCCTACTAACAATGAGCAGTTCTTC.

This clonotype was observed many times. The chain carries TRBV2 and TRBJ2-7, with D uncertain. Germline-derived CDR1 and CDR2 are SNHLY and FYNNEI. This CDR3 has 12 amino acids. The V and J ends lost 2 bases and 5 bases respectively, with 7 bases between them. DNA of the CDR3: TGTGCCAGCAGTGAAATGGGTAACGAGCAGTACTTC. Its protein product is CASSEMGNEQYF.

This clonotype was detected only a few times. The chain joins TRBV28 to TRBJ2-7; 9 bases align to TRBD1. V was clipped by 3 bases and J by 6 bases; unmatched bases: 3. The V gene's germline CDR1 is MDHEN and CDR2 SYDVKM. The CDR3 totals 13 residues. The CDR3 DNA sequence: TGTGCCAGCAGTTTGACAGGGGGACGCGAGCAGTACTTC. This encodes CASSLTGGREQYF.

This chain uses TRBV7-9 with TRBJ2-1; D possibly uses TRBD1 or TRBD2 (5 bases each). V lost 5 bases, J lost 4 bases, and 21 bases lay in between. Germline assignment: CDR1 SEHNR and CDR2 FQNEAQ (reference sequence). CDR3 length: 17 amino acids. The CDR3 DNA reads TGTGCCAGCAGCGAATCGATACTAACGGGGCTTTACAATGAGCAGTTCTTC. It encodes CASSESILTGLYNEQFF.